This TCR beta chain was observed in a study of cytomegalovirus exposure and HLA in healthy donors. 13 Jbeta primers and 60 Vbeta primers were used for the PCR. The assay was immunoSEQ multiplex PCR, and TCRdb's table has in-frame clones only and misses some. The data show roughly 150,000 clones, 65% to 85% seen once. The sequencing input was PBMCs. The receptor was derived from a male donor in good health and CMV-seronegative.

The chain's CDR3 is CASSEGPRGIPYEQYF. CDR3 nucleotide sequence: TGTGCCAGCAGTGAGGGACCCCGGGGGATTCCCTACGAGCAGTACTTC. The gene calls are TRBV2 and TRBJ2-7; a possible D gene is TRBD2 (6 bases). Trimming removed 3 bases at V and 2 bases at J, with 17 bases between. CDR1 SNHLY and CDR2 FYNNEI come from the germline V gene. The CDR3 consists of 16 residues.